This T cell receptor beta chain is drawn from a study of blood T cells in healthy people across ages. The second PCR ran roughly 6 to 11 cycles with a sample-barcoded 5' primer and J-beta primers. Via MiXCR, TCRdb re-called the 5' RACE reads, giving one row per CDR3 protein. The sample holds 800,000 or so distinct CDR3 sequences, 20% to 30% seen once. Note on this clonotype: Its matching antigen is unknown. The junction departs from germline at one end; a sequencing error may be responsible.

The CDR3 spans 16 residues. The V gene's germline CDR1 is MDHEN and CDR2 SYDVKM. Overall study findings and caveats: It was not possible, with unsorted PBMCs, to conclusively compare naive and antigen-experienced cells.

This sample also belongs to another study, concerning T cells of mothers and their children.

The chain couples TRBV28 to TRBJ2-4; either TRBD1 or TRBD2 may supply D (5 bases each). This receptor was identified in a boy between 10 and 17 years old in good health. The specimen was blood. This CDR3 is CASSPGTIIAKNIRYF. DNA for the CDR3: TGTGCCAGCAGCCCAGGGACGATAATAGCCAAAAACATTCGGTACTTC.